One sample yielded the 8 T cell receptor beta chains listed below, sequenced in a study of control samples from healthy donors and cancer patients. TCRdb's table, derived via immunoSEQ multiplex PCR, lists solely in-frame clones and lacks some. The repertoire holds fewer than 500,000 clones, with around 90% as singletons. Material: PBMCs. The source is a middle-aged man with head and neck cancer.

This rearrangement joins TRBV3-1 (or the pseudogene TRBV3-2) to TRBJ1-2; D is uncertain. Trimming removed 0 bases at V and 1 base at J, with 18 bases between. The CDR3 is made up of 18 amino acids. Germline loops: CDR1 LGHDT, CDR2 YNNKEL (reference sequence). CDR3 protein: CASSQDIRQRLGNYGYTF. CDR3 in DNA: TGTGCCAGCAGCCAAGATATCCGCCAGAGACTAGGTAACTATGGCTACACCTTC.

This clone was detected only once. The rearrangement joins TRBV19 to TRBJ1-4, with unresolved D. Trimming left V 4 bases short and J 8 bases short, with 11 bases between. Germline CDR1 is LNHDA and CDR2 is SQIVND (reference sequence). The CDR3 totals 13 residues. CDR3 bases: TGTGCCAGTAGTACCCACGGTGACGAAAAACTGTTTTTT. Translated: CASSTHGDEKLFF.

V usage is TRBV9 and J usage is TRBJ2-6; D call uncertain. V lost 3 bases and J lost 1, with 17 bases in between. Germline values: CDR1 SGDLS, CDR2 YYNGEE. The CDR3 is 18 amino acids. CDR3 residues: CASSARTAATSGANVLTF. The CDR3 DNA is TGTGCCAGCAGCGCGAGGACGGCTGCGACTTCTGGGGCCAACGTCCTGACTTTC.

The chain employs TRBV6-5 and TRBJ1-1, with TRBD1 as a possible D gene (5 bases). The CDR3 spans 13 residues. Germline CDR1 and CDR2: MNHEY and SVGAGI. V was trimmed by 8 bases and J by 0 bases, leaving 10 bases between them. Written as DNA, the CDR3 is TGTGCCAGCGGGGCCAGGTTGAACACTGAAGCTTTCTTT. It yields the protein CASGARLNTEAFF.

The chain links TRBV12-5 to TRBJ1-6, with TRBD1 identical over 9 bases. Trimming cost V 4 bases and J 0 bases; bases outside gene matches: 7. The CDR3 covers 18 residues. Germline lookup yields CDR1 LGHNT and CDR2 FRNRAP. The CDR3: CASGSRTGASSYNSPLHF. The CDR3 region has the DNA TGTGCTAGTGGTTCCCGGACAGGGGCGAGCTCCTATAATTCACCCCTCCACTTT.

This chain uses TRBV6-6 with TRBJ2-7, with TRBD1 as a possible D gene (6 bases). V shed 5 bases and J shed 2 bases, with 10 bases lying between them. The CDR3 spans 13 residues. The V gene's germline CDR1 is MNHNY and CDR2 SVGAGI (reference sequence). CDR3 DNA sequence: TGTGCCAGCAGTCACGGGGACACCTACGAGCAGTACTTC. Translated, it gives CASSHGDTYEQYF.

This sequence joins TRBV28 and TRBJ1-3; D remains unclear. The CDR3 spans 14 residues. Germline CDR1 is MDHEN and CDR2 is SYDVKM. V was cut by 4 bases and J by 0 bases, with 7 bases left in between. This chain's CDR3 is CASSSPLSGNTIYF. The CDR3 DNA sequence: TGTGCCAGCAGTTCCCCGCTCTCTGGAAACACCATATATTTT.

The J gene is TRBJ1-1, the V gene TRBV11-3, with a possible D match to TRBD1 (6 bases). The germline V gene has CDR1 SGHNT and CDR2 YENEEA. The length of the CDR3 is 14 residues. V lost 5 bases and J 4 bases, leaving 14 bases between the germline ends. The CDR3 DNA reads as TGTGCCAGCAGCCTTAGGGGGATGAGCACTGAAGCTTTCTTT. It encodes CASSLRGMSTEAFF.